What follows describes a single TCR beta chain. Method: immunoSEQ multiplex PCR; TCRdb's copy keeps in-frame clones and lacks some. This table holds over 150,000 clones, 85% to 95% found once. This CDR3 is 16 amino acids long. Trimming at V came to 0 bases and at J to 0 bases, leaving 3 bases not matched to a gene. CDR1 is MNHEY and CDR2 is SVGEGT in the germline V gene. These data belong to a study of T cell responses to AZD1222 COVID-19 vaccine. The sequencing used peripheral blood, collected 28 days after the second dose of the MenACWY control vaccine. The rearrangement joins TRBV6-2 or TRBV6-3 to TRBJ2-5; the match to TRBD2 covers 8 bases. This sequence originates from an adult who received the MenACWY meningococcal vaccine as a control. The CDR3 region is CASSYSWTSHQETQYF. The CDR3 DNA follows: TGTGCCAGCAGTTACTCGTGGACTAGCCACCAAGAGACCCAGTACTTC.